The clone carrying this T cell receptor beta chain was detected only a few times. Antigen unknown. Germline V gives CDR1 SGDLS, CDR2 YYNGEE. The CDR3 consists of 16 residues. The ends lost 0 bases at V and 7 bases at J; junction bases unmatched: 8. 60 Vbeta and 13 Jbeta primers were used in PCR. Some clones are missing from TCRdb's copy, which holds only in-frame ones; the method was immunoSEQ multiplex PCR. The data show around 70,000 clones, about 81% seen once. The sample comes from a study of cytomegalovirus exposure and HLA in healthy donors. In the study overall: Sequencing of roughly 180 million T cells in an earlier analysis found around 120 million unique TCR beta sequences. Study conclusions and caveats: Earlier findings revealed that most TCR beta V segments proved productive either about 90% or about 30% of the time.

The chain links TRBV9 to TRBJ2-1, with 9 bases identical to TRBD2. The sequenced material came from PBMCs. This clonotype was obtained from a woman in her 40s in good health and CMV-seropositive. The CDR3 DNA reads TGTGCCAGCAGCGTAGTTGGCGGGGGGGCTTGGAATGAGCAGTTCTTC. This translates into CASSVVGGGAWNEQFF.